A single sample is the source of the 8 T cell receptor beta chains below, sequenced in a study of T-cell reconstitution after alpha-beta-depleted transplantation in children. As it was prepared, the TCRbeta library received unique molecular identifiers. TCRdb processed the PCR reads anew with MiXCR; each CDR3 protein has one entry. The sample lists fewer than 5,500 distinct CDR3 sequences; around 19% were seen once. The sequencing used PBMCs, mostly from graft donor cells, collected 180 days after TCRalphabeta/CD19-depleted stem cell transplant. The source is a male patient aged 2-15 years who had a stem cell transplant for acute lymphoblastic leukemia, so the T cells may come from the graft donor.

This clonotype was seen many times. The V call is TRBV5-1, the J call TRBJ2-3; D call uncertain. Germline CDR1 reads SGHRS; CDR2 reads YFSETQ. The CDR3 contains 15 residues. The ends were cut back, 0 bases at V and 3 bases at J, with 11 bases in the middle. In DNA, the CDR3 is TGCGCCAGCAGCTTGGCCCCTAGACGAACAGATACGCAGTATTTT. It codes for CASSLAPRRTDTQYF.

This chain uses TRBV6-5 with TRBJ2-3; TRBD1 aligns across 8 bases. The CDR3 spans 16 residues. Germline CDR1 reads MNHEY; CDR2 reads SVGAGI. Trimming cost V 5 bases and J 1 base; bases outside gene matches: 8. DNA of the CDR3: TGTGCCAGCAGTAACGACAGGGGACGGGGCACAGATACGCAGTATTTT. Translating gives CASSNDRGRGTDTQYF.

This clonotype was detected many times. The chain carries TRBV20-1 and TRBJ2-5; 7 positions agree with TRBD2. With 4 bases clipped from V and 5 bases from J, the junction kept 13 bases outside the gene matches. The CDR3 is 15 amino acids. Per germline, CDR1 DFQATT and CDR2 SNEGSKA (reference sequence). The CDR3: CSATPTQRDWETQYF. The CDR3 DNA is TGCAGTGCTACCCCAACACAGCGGGACTGGGAGACCCAGTACTTC.

Many counts were recorded for this clonotype. This sequence joins TRBV7-9 and TRBJ2-5; 9 bases align to TRBD2. The J segment lost 4 bases and the V segment lost 8 bases, leaving 11 bases of the junction unmatched. CDR1 and CDR2 from the germline V gene are SEHNR and FQNEAQ (reference sequence). The CDR3 runs 15 residues. The CDR3 coding sequence is TGTGCCAGCCGGGGAGGCGGGAGGGGGGCAGAGACCCAGTACTTC. Protein product: CASRGGGRGAETQYF. Using reference TRBV7-9 and TRBJ2-5 for the parts outside the CDR3, the full variable domain is DTGVSQNPRHKITKRGQNVTFRCDPISEHNRLYWYRQTLGQGPEFLTYFQNEAQLEKSRLLSDRFSAERPKGSFSTLEIQRTEQGDSAMYLCASRGGGRGAETQYFGPGTRLLVL.

The chain uses TRBV11-1 and TRBJ2-5, with a possible D match to TRBD2 (5 bases). Germline CDR1 is SGHAT and CDR2 is FQDESV (reference sequence). V was pared by 2 bases and J by 7 bases, with 8 bases between. CDR3 size: 12 residues. CDR3 in DNA: TGTGCCAGCAGCTTACTAGCTGGGACCCAGTACTTC. It encodes CASSLLAGTQYF.

This clonotype was observed many times. The chain recombines TRBV2 with TRBJ2-5; D ambiguous. The CDR3 has 15 amino acids. Between the trimmed V and J ends, which lost 1 base and 5 bases, there was a span of 14 bases. Germline V gene sequence: CDR1 SNHLY, CDR2 FYNNEI. CDR3 sequence (DNA): TGTGCCAGCAGTGAAGGCAGTCGTTCCCGCGAGACCCAGTACTTC. It is translated as CASSEGSRSRETQYF.

At least ten counts were recorded for this clonotype. The chain carries TRBV7-9 and TRBJ2-1; D is uncertain. The ends were cut back, 4 bases at V and 4 bases at J, with 11 bases in the middle. Looked up from germline, CDR1 is SEHNR and CDR2 is FQNEAQ (reference sequence). This CDR3 is built from 14 residues. CDR3 DNA sequence: TGTGCCAGCAGCTCTACACTGCAATACAATGAGCAGTTCTTC. Translating gives CASSSTLQYNEQFF.

In nucleotides, the CDR3 is TGTGCCAGCAGTTACACAGGGGGCTCCTACAATGAGCAGTTCTTC. It yields the protein CASSYTGGSYNEQFF. The chain is built from TRBV6-2 or TRBV6-3 and TRBJ2-1; 8 bases align to TRBD1. The CDR3 has 15 amino acids. Trimming cost V 2 bases and J 0 bases; bases outside gene matches: 0. Per germline, CDR1 MNHEY and CDR2 SVGEGT.